The source of this TCR beta chain is a study of graft-versus-host responses after intestinal transplantation. Graft-derived tissue was subjected to processing to liberate intraepithelial and lamina propria lymphocytes. Here immunoSEQ multiplex PCR was the method, and the copy in TCRdb shows in-frame clones only, minus some. The sample has under 75,000 clones, around 90% seen once. CDR3 size: 13 residues. CDR1 and CDR2 from the germline V gene are MDHEN and SYDVKM. Trimming stripped 3 bases from V and 7 bases from J, with 12 bases between. The chain recombines TRBV28 with TRBJ1-2; tentative D call: TRBD1 (5 bases). The sequence was obtained from a human patient who received an intestinal transplant, so some T cells may come from the graft donor. The sample was ileum tissue, taken more than 350 days after transplant. CDR3 sequence: CASSFLSGIGYTF. CDR3 DNA: TGTGCCAGCAGTTTTTTGTCAGGGATTGGCTACACCTTC.